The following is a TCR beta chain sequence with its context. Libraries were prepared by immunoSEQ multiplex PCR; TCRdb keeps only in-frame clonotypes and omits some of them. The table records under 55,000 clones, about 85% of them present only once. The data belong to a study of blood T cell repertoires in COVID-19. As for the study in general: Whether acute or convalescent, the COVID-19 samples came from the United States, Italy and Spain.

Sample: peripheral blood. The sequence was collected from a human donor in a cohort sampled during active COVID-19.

The CDR3 here is CASSYSRDYGYTF. CDR3 DNA: TGTGCCAGCAGTTACTCTCGCGATTATGGCTACACCTTC. This sequence joins TRBV6-6 and TRBJ1-2; D gene ambiguous. This CDR3 is 13 amino acids long. Trimming stripped 0 bases from V and 5 bases from J, with 7 bases between. Germline-derived CDR1 and CDR2 are MNHNY and SVGAGI (reference sequence).